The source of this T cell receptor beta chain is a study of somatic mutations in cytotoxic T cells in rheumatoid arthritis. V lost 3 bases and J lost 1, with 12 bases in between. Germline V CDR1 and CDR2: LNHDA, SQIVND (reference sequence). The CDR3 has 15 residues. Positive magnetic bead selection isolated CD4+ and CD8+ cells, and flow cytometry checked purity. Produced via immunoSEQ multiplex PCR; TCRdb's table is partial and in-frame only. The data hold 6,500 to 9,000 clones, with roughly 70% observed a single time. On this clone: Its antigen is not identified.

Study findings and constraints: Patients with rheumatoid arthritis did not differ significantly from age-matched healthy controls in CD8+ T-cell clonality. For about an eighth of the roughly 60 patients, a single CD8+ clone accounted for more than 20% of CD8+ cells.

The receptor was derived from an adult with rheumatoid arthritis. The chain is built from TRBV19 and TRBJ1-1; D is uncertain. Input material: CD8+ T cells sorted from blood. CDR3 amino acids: CASSIRRFGNTEAFF. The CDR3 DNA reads TGTGCCAGTAGTATCAGGCGTTTCGGGAACACTGAAGCTTTCTTT. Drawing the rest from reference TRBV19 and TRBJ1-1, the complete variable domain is DGGITQSPKYLFRKEGQNVTLSCEQNLNHDAMYWYRQDPGQGLRLIYYSQIVNDFQKGDIAEGYSVSREKKESFPLTVTSAQKNPTAFYLCASSIRRFGNTEAFFGQGTRLTVV.